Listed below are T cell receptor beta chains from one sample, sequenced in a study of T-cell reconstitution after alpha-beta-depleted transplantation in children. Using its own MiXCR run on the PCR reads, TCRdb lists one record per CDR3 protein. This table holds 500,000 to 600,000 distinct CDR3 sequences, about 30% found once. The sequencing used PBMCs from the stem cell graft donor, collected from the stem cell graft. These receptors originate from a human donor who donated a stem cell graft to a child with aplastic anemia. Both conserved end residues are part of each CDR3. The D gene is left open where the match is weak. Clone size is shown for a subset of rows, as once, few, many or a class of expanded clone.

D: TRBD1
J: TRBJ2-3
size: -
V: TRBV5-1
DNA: TGCGCCAGCCGGGAGCAGGGGGCTTCGGGAGATACGCAGTATTTT
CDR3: CASREQGASGDTQYF

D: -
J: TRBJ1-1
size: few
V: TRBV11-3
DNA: TGTGCCAGCAGCTTAGTAGGCGCCGCTGAAGCTTTCTTT
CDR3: CASSLVGAAEAFF

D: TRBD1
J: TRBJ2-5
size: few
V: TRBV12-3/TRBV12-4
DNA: TGTGCCAGCAGTTTTCGAGGACAGGGGATAGAGACCCAGTACTTC
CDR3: CASSFRGQGIETQYF

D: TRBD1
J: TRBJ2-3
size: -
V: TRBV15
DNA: TGTGCCACCAGCTCCCGGACAGGGGGTTCGTTCGGGGATACGCAGTATTTT
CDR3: CATSSRTGGSFGDTQYF

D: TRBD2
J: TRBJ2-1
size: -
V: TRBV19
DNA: TGTGCCAGTAGTACCAGGACTAGCGGGAGGGATGAGCAGTTCTTC
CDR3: CASSTRTSGRDEQFF

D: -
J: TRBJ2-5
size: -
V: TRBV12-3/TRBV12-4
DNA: TGTGCCAGCAGTTTCATCGGACGGGATCAAGAGACCCAGTACTTC
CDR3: CASSFIGRDQETQYF

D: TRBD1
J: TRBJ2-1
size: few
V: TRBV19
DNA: TGTGCCAGTAGGGAGACAGGGAATGAGCAGTTCTTC
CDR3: CASRETGNEQFF

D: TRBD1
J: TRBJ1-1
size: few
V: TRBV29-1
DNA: TGCAGCGTTGGGACAGGGAGCTTTCGAGCTTTCTTT
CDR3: CSVGTGSFRAFF

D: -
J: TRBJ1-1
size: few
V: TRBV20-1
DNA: TGCAGTGCCCCCATCCAGGGATACACTGAAGCTTTCTTT
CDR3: CSAPIQGYTEAFF

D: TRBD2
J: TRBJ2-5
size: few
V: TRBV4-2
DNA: TGTGCCAGCAGCTCTAGCGGGAGGGTGGTAGAGACCCAGTACTTC
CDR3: CASSSSGRVVETQYF

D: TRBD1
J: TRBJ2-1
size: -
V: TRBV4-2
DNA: TGTGCCAGCAGCCTTCCGGGACAGGGCTCCGGTGAGCAGTTCTTC
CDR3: CASSLPGQGSGEQFF

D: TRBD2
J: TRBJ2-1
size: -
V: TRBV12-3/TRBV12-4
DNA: TGTGCCAGCAGTTTAGCCTGGCGGGAGGGCCGAGTGGGTGAGCAGTTCTTC
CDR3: CASSLAWREGRVGEQFF

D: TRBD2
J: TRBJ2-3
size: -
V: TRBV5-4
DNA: TGTGCCAGCAGGCTAGCGGGAGGGCCCGCAGATACGCAGTATTTT
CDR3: CASRLAGGPADTQYF

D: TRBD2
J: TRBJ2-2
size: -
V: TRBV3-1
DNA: TGTGCCAGCAGCACCCGACTAGCGAGCCACACCGGGGAGCTGTTTTTT
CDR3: CASSTRLASHTGELFF

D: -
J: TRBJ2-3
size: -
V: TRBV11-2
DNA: TGTGCCAGCAGCTCCGGTGTAGATACGCAGTATTTT
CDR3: CASSSGVDTQYF

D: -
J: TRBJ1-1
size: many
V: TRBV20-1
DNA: TGCAGTGCTTCCCGGGCCGACACTGAAGCTTTCTTT
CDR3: CSASRADTEAFF

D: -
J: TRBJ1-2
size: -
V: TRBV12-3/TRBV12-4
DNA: TGTGCCAGCAGTCCCGGGCCGTTCGGCTATGGCTACACCTTC
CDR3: CASSPGPFGYGYTF

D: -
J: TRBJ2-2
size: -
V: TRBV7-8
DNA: TGTGCCAGCAGCTTAGTCGGGGAGGACACCGGGGAGCTGTTTTTT
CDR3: CASSLVGEDTGELFF

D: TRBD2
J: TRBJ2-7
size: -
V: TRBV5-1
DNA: TGCGCCAGCAGCTCTCTAGCGGGAGTTCCGGGCGAGCAGTACTTC
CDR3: CASSSLAGVPGEQYF

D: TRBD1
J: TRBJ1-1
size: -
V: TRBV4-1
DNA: TGCGCCAGCAGCCAAGATCAGGGGGCCACTGAAGCTTTCTTT
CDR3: CASSQDQGATEAFF

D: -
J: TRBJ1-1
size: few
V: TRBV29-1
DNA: TGCAGCGTTGACCGATCCCTCCTGTTTCAGAACACTGAAGCTTTCTTT
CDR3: CSVDRSLLFQNTEAFF

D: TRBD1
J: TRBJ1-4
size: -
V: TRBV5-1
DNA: TGCGCCAGCACTTGGACAGGGGATGAAAAACTGTTTTTT
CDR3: CASTWTGDEKLFF

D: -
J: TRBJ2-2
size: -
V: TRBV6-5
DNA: TGTGCCAGCAGTTACGTTACAGCGAACACCGGGGAGCTGTTTTTT
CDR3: CASSYVTANTGELFF

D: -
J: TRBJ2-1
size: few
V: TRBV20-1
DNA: TGCAGTGCTAGGGGACCGCTCTACAATGAGCAGTTCTTC
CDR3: CSARGPLYNEQFF

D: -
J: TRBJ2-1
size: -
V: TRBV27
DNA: TGTGCCGCGGCGGGATCCTACAATGAGCAGTTCTTC
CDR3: CAAAGSYNEQFF

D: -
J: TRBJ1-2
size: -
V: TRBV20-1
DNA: TGCAGTGCTAGAAAACCCTATGGCTACACCTTC
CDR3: CSARKPYGYTF

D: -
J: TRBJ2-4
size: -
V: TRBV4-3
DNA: TGCGCCAGCAGCCAAGAACAATTCAAAAACATTCAGTACTTC
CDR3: CASSQEQFKNIQYF

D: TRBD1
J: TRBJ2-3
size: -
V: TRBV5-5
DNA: TGTGCCAGCAGCTGGACGGACAGGTTTGGGGATACGCAGTATTTT
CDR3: CASSWTDRFGDTQYF

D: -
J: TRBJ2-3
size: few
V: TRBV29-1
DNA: TGCAGCGTTGCTCAGGCTGAAGGGGATACGCAGTATTTT
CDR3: CSVAQAEGDTQYF

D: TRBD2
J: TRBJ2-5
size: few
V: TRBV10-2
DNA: TGCGCCAGCAGTGAGCCTAGGACTAGCGGAGAGACCCAGTACTTC
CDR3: CASSEPRTSGETQYF

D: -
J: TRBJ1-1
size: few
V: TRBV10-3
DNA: TGTGCCATCAGTGAGTCCGGGGGGGTCGGTGAAGCTTTCTTT
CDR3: CAISESGGVGEAFF

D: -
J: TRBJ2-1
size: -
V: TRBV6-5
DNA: TGTGCCAGCAGTTACGCGAAGGCTAGCTTCTACAATGAACAGTTCTTC
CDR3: CASSYAKASFYNEQFF

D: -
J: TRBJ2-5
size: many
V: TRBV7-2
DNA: TGTGCCAGCAGCTTAAACTCGGGGGAGACCCAGTACTTC
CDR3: CASSLNSGETQYF

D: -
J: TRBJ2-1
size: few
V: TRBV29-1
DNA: TGCAGCCTTACCTTCCCCAATGAGCAGTTCTTC
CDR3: CSLTFPNEQFF

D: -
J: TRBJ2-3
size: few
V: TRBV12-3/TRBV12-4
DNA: TGTGCCAGCAGTTTAGCGGGGGGCGCCGGAGATACGCAGTATTTT
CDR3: CASSLAGGAGDTQYF

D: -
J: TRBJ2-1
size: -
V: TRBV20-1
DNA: TGCAGTGCTAGACCCTTCACTCGAGGTAATGAGCAGTTCTTC
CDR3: CSARPFTRGNEQFF

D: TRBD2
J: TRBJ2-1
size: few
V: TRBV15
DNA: TGTGCCACCAGCCCTAGCGGGAGAAGGTACAATGAGCAGTTCTTC
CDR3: CATSPSGRRYNEQFF

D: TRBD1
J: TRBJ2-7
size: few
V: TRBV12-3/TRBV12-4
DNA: TGTGCCAGCAGTATCGGCCTGGGGGACAGGGGAAACTACGAGCAGTACTTC
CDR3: CASSIGLGDRGNYEQYF

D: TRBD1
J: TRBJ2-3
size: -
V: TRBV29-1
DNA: TGCAGCGTTGACCTCCCGGGACAGAGCACAGATACGCAGTATTTT
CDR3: CSVDLPGQSTDTQYF

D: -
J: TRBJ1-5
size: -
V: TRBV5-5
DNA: TGTGCCAGCAGCTTGGTGGCGGCCCAATTCCAGCCCCAGCATTTT
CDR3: CASSLVAAQFQPQHF

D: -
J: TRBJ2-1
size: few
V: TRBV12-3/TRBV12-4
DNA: TGTGCCAGCAGTTTGACCGGGCCCAAGTACAATGAGCAGTTCTTC
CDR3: CASSLTGPKYNEQFF

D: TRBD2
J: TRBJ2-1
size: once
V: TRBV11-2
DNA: TGTGCCAGCAGCGGCCATCGGGACTACCCTGAGCAGTTCTTC
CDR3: CASSGHRDYPEQFF

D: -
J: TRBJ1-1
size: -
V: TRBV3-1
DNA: TGTGCCAGCAGCCAAGTTAAGGCGTTGAGCACTGAAGCTTTCTTT
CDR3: CASSQVKALSTEAFF

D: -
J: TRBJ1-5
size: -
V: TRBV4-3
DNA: TGCGCCAGCAGCCAAGATATAAGGACGGGGCATCAGCCCCAGCATTTT
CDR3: CASSQDIRTGHQPQHF

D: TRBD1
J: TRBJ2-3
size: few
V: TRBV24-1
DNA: TGTGCCACCAGTGCTGGGACAGTGCCAGATACGCAGTATTTT
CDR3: CATSAGTVPDTQYF

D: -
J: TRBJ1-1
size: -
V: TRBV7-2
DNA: TGTGCCAGCAGCTTAGCGGCGAGCATGAACACTGAAGCTTTCTTT
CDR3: CASSLAASMNTEAFF

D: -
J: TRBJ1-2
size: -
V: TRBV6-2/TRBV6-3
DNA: TGTGCCAGCAGTGATCGGGGGATCGCTAACTATGGCTACACCTTC
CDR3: CASSDRGIANYGYTF

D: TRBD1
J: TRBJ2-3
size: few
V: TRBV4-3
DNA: TGCGCCAGCAGCCAAGAGGAACCTAGGACAGGGGGACATACGCAGTATTTT
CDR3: CASSQEEPRTGGHTQYF

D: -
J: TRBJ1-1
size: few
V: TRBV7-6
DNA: TGTGCCAGCAGCTTACAGGCAGGGCCGAACACTGAAGCTTTCTTT
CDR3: CASSLQAGPNTEAFF

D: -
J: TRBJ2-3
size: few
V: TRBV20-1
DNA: TGCAGTGTGGTACAGGGGGGGCGCACAGATACGCAGTATTTT
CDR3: CSVVQGGRTDTQYF

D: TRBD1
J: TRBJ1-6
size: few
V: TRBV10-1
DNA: TGCGCCATCCTCTCGCAGGGGGACAGTAATTCACCCCTCCACTTT
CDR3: CAILSQGDSNSPLHF

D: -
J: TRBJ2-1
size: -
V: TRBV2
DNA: TGTGCCAGCAGGCGAGAGAGGAGCTCCTACAATGAGCAGTTCTTC
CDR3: CASRRERSSYNEQFF

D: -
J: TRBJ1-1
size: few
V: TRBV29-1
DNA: TGCAGCGTTGAAGACCAGCCCCTGAACACTGAAGCTTTCTTT
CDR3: CSVEDQPLNTEAFF

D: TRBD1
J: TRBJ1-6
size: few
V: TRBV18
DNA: TGTGCCAGCTCACAGGACAGGGAATTTGGTTCACCCCTCCACTTT
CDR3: CASSQDREFGSPLHF

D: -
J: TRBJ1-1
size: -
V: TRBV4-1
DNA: TGCGCCAGCAGCCAAGACGTAAGGGGGGACACTGAAGCTTTCTTT
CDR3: CASSQDVRGDTEAFF

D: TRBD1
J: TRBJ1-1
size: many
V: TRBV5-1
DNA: TGCGCCAGCAGCTTAGGACAGGGGAGCACTGAAGCTTTCTTT
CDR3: CASSLGQGSTEAFF

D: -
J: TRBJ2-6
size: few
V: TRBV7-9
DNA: TGTGCCAGCTCTCGGACCGCCTCTGGGGCCAACGTCCTGACTTTC
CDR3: CASSRTASGANVLTF

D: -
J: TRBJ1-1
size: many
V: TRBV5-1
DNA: TGCGCCAGCAGCGCCGGGGGGAACACTGAAGCTTTCTTT
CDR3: CASSAGGNTEAFF

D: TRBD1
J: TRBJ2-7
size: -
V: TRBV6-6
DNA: TGTGCCAGCAGGTCTCAGGGGGCCCGGGAGCAGTACTTC
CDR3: CASRSQGAREQYF

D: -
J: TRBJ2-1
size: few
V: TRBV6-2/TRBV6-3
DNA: TGTGCCAGCAGTGCCAATGAGCAGTTCTTC
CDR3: CASSANEQFF